This record looks at one T cell receptor beta chain sequence and its context. As yet, its antigen is unknown. Timing groups of about 4 and about 12 weeks for second doses were pooled. This CDR3 has 15 residues. Germline V gene lookup returns CDR1 MNHEY and CDR2 SMNVEV (reference sequence). The ends lost 7 bases at V and 5 bases at J; junction bases unmatched: 9. TCRdb's table, derived via immunoSEQ multiplex PCR, lists solely in-frame clones and lacks some. The sample includes 140,000 to 150,000 clones, approximately 90% of them seen just once. The data were taken from a study of T cell responses to AZD1222 COVID-19 vaccine. Regarding the study as a whole: The study reported that nearly half of spike-specific TCRs target unmutated variant regions. CD4 TCRs linked to vaccination spanned spike, dominating at 160-218 and 743-854. Vaccination with two AZD1222 doses was followed by a rise in Spike-specific TCR breadth and depth.

The sequence was collected from an adult who received the AZD1222 COVID-19 vaccine. Sequencing used peripheral blood, obtained 28 days after the second AZD1222 dose. V gene TRBV27 combines with J gene TRBJ2-3; 10 bases match TRBD1. Written as DNA, the CDR3 is TGTGCCAGCAACGACCGGGACAGGGGCGAAGATACGCAGTATTTT. Translating it yields CASNDRDRGEDTQYF.